These 7 T cell receptor beta chains originate from one sample sequenced in a study of blood T cell repertoires in COVID-19. Only in-frame clones appear in the TCRdb table, and some are missing; sequencing was by immunoSEQ multiplex PCR. The sample contains about 25,000 clones, 80% to 85% of which appear only once. Sequencing used peripheral blood. These receptors came from a man in his 70s with acute or convalescent COVID-19.

The chain links TRBV12-5 to TRBJ2-1; 11 bases are shared with TRBD2. The germline V gene encodes CDR1 LGHNT and CDR2 FRNRAP. With 0 bases clipped from V and 7 bases from J, the junction kept 14 bases outside the gene matches. The CDR3 consists of 19 residues. Written as DNA, the CDR3 is TGTGCTAGTGGTTTGGTACGGGATAGCGGGAGGGGCCTACCTAATGAGCAGTTCTTC. Protein product: CASGLVRDSGRGLPNEQFF.

The rearrangement joins TRBV10-3 to TRBJ1-5; D is uncertain. This CDR3 comprises 13 residues. Germline lookup yields CDR1 ENHRY and CDR2 SYGVKD. V lost 7 bases, J lost 6 bases, and 13 bases lay in between. CDR3 sequence reads: CAIIVEGGQPQHF. CDR3 nucleotides: TGTGCCATCATAGTGGAGGGAGGTCAGCCCCAGCATTTT.

The J gene is TRBJ1-2, the V gene TRBV11-2; D gene uncertain. The CDR3 is 15 amino acids. The germline gives CDR1 SGHAT, CDR2 FQNNGV. V was cut by 0 bases and J by 4 bases, with 12 bases left in between. DNA for the CDR3: TGTGCCAGCAGCTTAGAGGGCAGTTATCTCTATGGCTACACCTTC. Translated, it gives CASSLEGSYLYGYTF.

There are a few counts of this clone. The chain couples TRBV6-6 to TRBJ1-1; weak D call: TRBD1 (6 bases). V lost 6 bases and J 6 bases, leaving 14 bases between the germline ends. This CDR3 region has 13 residues. Germline CDR1 and CDR2: MNHNY and SVGAGI (reference sequence). The CDR3 sequence is CASSVQGEAEAFF. CDR3 sequence (DNA): TGTGCCAGCAGCGTACAGGGAGAGGCTGAAGCTTTCTTT.

About this clone itself: The same CDR3 arises from other DNA sequences in this sample as well. The chain employs TRBV5-4 and TRBJ2-5, with 13 nucleotides matching TRBD2. Trimming took 4 bases from V and 3 from J; bases not matched to a gene: 3. Germline V CDR1 and CDR2: SGHNT, YYREEE (reference sequence). The CDR3 contains 15 residues. Here the CDR3 DNA reads TGTGCCAGCAGCCTAGGGACTAGCGGGAAAGAGACCCAGTACTTC. It specifies CASSLGTSGKETQYF.

CDR3 sequence reads: CSAYGQGSGANYGYTF. DNA for the CDR3: TGCAGCGCCTATGGACAGGGGAGTGGGGCTAACTATGGCTACACCTTC. The chain employs TRBV29-1 and TRBJ1-2; TRBD1 agrees at 9 bases. The CDR3 extends over 16 amino acids. The germline gives CDR1 SQVTM, CDR2 ANQGSEA. Germline trimming cut 7 bases from V and 0 bases from J; bases unmatched to any gene: 12. The full variable domain, its missing parts supplied by reference TRBV29-1 and TRBJ1-2, is SAVISQKPSRDICQRGTSLTIQCQVDSQVTMMFWYRQQPGQSLTLIATANQGSEATYESGFVIDKFPISRPNLTFSTLTVSNMSPEDSSIYLCSAYGQGSGANYGYTFGSGTRLTVV.

On this clone itself: At one end, the junction sequence differs from germline, possibly due to a read error. The J gene is TRBJ1-3, the V gene TRBV6-5; 10 positions agree with TRBD1. Germline V gene data show CDR1 as MNHEY and CDR2 as SVGAGI. The length of the CDR3 is 13 residues. CDR3 sequence reads: CASRSPGQGMWHF. The CDR3 coding sequence is TGTGCCAGCAGGTCCCCGGGACAGGGGATGTGGCATTTT.